A single sample is the source of the 7 T cell receptor beta chains below, sequenced in a study of blood T cell repertoires in COVID-19. Measured with immunoSEQ multiplex PCR; TCRdb has only the in-frame clones, and not every one. Here the sample spans about 80,000 clones, 88% being singletons. Sequencing used peripheral blood. These receptors originate from a woman older than 75 with acute or convalescent COVID-19.

This clone showed up just a few times. The V and J genes are TRBV7-6 and TRBJ1-1; TRBD1 matches at 9 bases. The CDR3 has 14 amino acids. The J segment lost 7 bases and the V segment lost 5 bases, leaving 8 bases of the junction unmatched. Germline-derived CDR1 and CDR2 are SGHVS and FNYEAQ. CDR3 sequence (DNA): TGTGCCAGCAGCGCACCCGGGACAGGGTTTGAAGCTTTCTTT. As protein: CASSAPGTGFEAFF. Supplemented by reference TRBV7-6 and TRBJ1-1, the full variable domain reads GAGVSQSPRYKVTKRGQDVALRCDPISGHVSLYWYRQALGQGPEFLTYFNYEAQQDKSGLPNDRFSAERPEGSISTLTIQRTEQRDSAMYRCASSAPGTGFEAFFGQGTRLTVV.

The chain recombines TRBV6-5 with TRBJ1-2; a weak D match, TRBD1 (5 bases). The CDR3 totals 13 residues. Germline V gene lookup returns CDR1 MNHEY and CDR2 SVGAGI. Trimming left V 9 bases short and J 0 bases short, with 11 bases between. The CDR3 here is CASGATANYGYTF. Here the CDR3 DNA reads TGTGCCAGTGGGGCCACAGCTAACTATGGCTACACCTTC.

This chain joins TRBV6-6 and TRBJ2-7, with D perhaps matching TRBD2 (6 bases). V lost 7 bases, J lost 3 bases, and 19 bases lay in between. The CDR3 covers 15 residues. The germline CDR1 and CDR2 sequences are MNHNY and SVGAGI (reference sequence). The CDR3 loop is CASIKRRDSYYEQYF. CDR3 DNA: TGTGCCAGCATTAAGAGGAGGGACTCCTACTACGAGCAGTACTTC.

The rearrangement joins TRBV4-1 to TRBJ1-2; TRBD1 matches at 10 bases. The V gene's germline CDR1 is MGHRA and CDR2 YSYEKL. The J segment lost 5 bases and the V segment lost 5 bases, leaving 8 bases of the junction unmatched. The CDR3 is made up of 15 amino acids. The DNA for the CDR3 is TGCGCCAGCAGCACTCCGGGACAGGGGATGTATGGCTACACCTTC. Protein product: CASSTPGQGMYGYTF.

In its sample, this clone was seen a few times. CDR3 protein: CASSETWTSGEQYF. CDR3 bases: TGTGCCAGCAGTGAAACTTGGACTAGCGGCGAGCAGTACTTC. This chain uses TRBV2 with TRBJ2-7; 10 nucleotides line up with TRBD2. Germline loops: CDR1 SNHLY, CDR2 FYNNEI. Trimming took 2 bases from V and 6 from J; bases not matched to a gene: 4. This CDR3 is 14 amino acids long.

This sequence joins TRBV5-1 and TRBJ2-3; tentative D call: TRBD1 (5 bases). The CDR3 is made up of 14 amino acids. Per the germline V gene, CDR1 is SGHRS and CDR2 is YFSETQ. Trimming cost V 1 base and J 5 bases, with 11 bases left between them. The CDR3 sequence is CASSLSGWVDTQYF. The CDR3 DNA follows: TGCGCCAGCAGCTTGTCAGGGTGGGTAGATACGCAGTATTTT.

This clone has a single count. This chain uses TRBV19 with TRBJ2-2; the match to TRBD1 covers 7 bases. V dropped 5 bases and J dropped 7; count of bases not matched to a gene: 13. The CDR3 consists of 16 residues. The germline V gene has CDR1 LNHDA and CDR2 SQIVND (reference sequence). The DNA of the CDR3 is TGTGCCAGTAGTGCCCCCGGGACAGTGGGCGGCGGGGAGCTGTTTTTT. It encodes CASSAPGTVGGGELFF.